These T cell receptor beta chains were read from a single sample in a study of vaccination effects on CD4 cells after COVID-19. Profiled with immunoSEQ multiplex PCR; TCRdb holds only in-frame clones, not every one. The sample consists of 50,000 or so clones, 79% of them appearing once. Their recognized antigens are unknown. The sequencing here drew on CD4+ T cells from PBMCs cultured with HCoV-OC43 spike peptides, taken before COVID-19 vaccination. The receptors here all came from a human donor who received a COVID-19 vaccine. The CDR3 runs from the conserved cysteine through the conserved F or W. A D gene is named only where the DNA matches it firmly. Clone size, where shown, is once, few, many, or a class for clones that have expanded.

d_call,v_call,clone_size,j_call,cdr3_aa,cdr3_nt
.,TRBV19,once,TRBJ1-4,CASSIRAVNEKLFF,TGTGCCAGTAGTATAAGGGCAGTGAATGAAAAACTGTTTTTT
.,TRBV5-4,few,TRBJ1-6,CASSLRQSFDSYNSPLHF,TGTGCCAGCAGCTTAAGGCAGTCCTTTGACTCCTATAATTCACCCCTCCACTTT
.,TRBV18,few,TRBJ1-3,CASSPSDSGNTIYF,TGTGCCAGCTCACCTTCAGACTCTGGAAACACCATATATTTT
.,TRBV3-1/TRBV3-2,.,TRBJ1-2,CASSPLGSRGGYTF,TGTGCCAGCAGCCCACTAGGCAGTCGTGGTGGCTACACCTTC
TRBD1,TRBV5-4,.,TRBJ2-5,CASSFSTGGETQYF,TGTGCCAGCAGCTTCTCTACAGGGGGGGAGACCCAGTACTTC
.,TRBV13,.,TRBJ1-1,CASSLDLNTEAFF,TGTGCCAGCAGCCTGGACCTGAACACTGAAGCTTTCTTT
TRBD1,TRBV28,once,TRBJ1-2,CASTKDRVRGYTF,TGTGCCAGCACCAAAGACAGGGTGCGTGGCTACACCTTC
.,TRBV21-1,.,TRBJ1-5,CASSGDRVEFQPQHF,TGTGCCAGCAGCGGAGACAGGGTCGAATTTCAGCCCCAGCATTTT
TRBD1,TRBV18,once,TRBJ1-4,CASSPPDRGLGATNEKLFF,TGTGCCAGCTCACCACCCGACAGGGGCCTGGGGGCAACTAATGAAAAACTGTTTTTT
TRBD1,TRBV4-3,.,TRBJ2-4,CASSQRTGGTKNIQYF,TGCGCCAGCAGCCAACGGACAGGGGGGACCAAAAACATTCAGTACTTC
.,TRBV13,.,TRBJ1-1,CASSPAGGAEAFF,TGTGCCAGCAGCCCAGCGGGGGGGGCTGAAGCTTTCTTT
.,TRBV21-1,.,TRBJ2-3,CASSKGLGSTDTQYF,TGTGCCAGCAGCAAAGGCCTGGGTAGCACAGATACGCAGTATTTT
.,TRBV6-5,.,TRBJ1-1,CASSSQGIRAFF,TGTGCCAGCAGTTCACAGGGTATTAGGGCTTTCTTT
.,TRBV2,.,TRBJ2-5,CASTEIAEHTTQYF,TGTGCCAGCACCGAGATAGCGGAGCACACGACCCAGTACTTC
.,TRBV5-4,.,TRBJ2-4,CASSSRVENIQYF,TGTGCCAGCAGCTCGCGGGTCGAAAACATTCAGTACTTC
.,TRBV5-1,.,TRBJ2-5,CASSPGLQETQYF,TGCGCCAGCAGCCCAGGACTTCAAGAGACCCAGTACTTC
TRBD1,TRBV18,.,TRBJ2-3,CASSPPLSGGVTDTQYF,TGTGCCAGCTCACCACCGCTTTCAGGGGGTGTCACAGATACGCAGTATTTT
.,TRBV5-1,.,TRBJ1-3,CASSLAGGGSSGNTIYF,TGCGCCAGCAGCTTGGCCGGTGGGGGAAGCTCTGGAAACACCATATATTTT
.,TRBV5-1,.,TRBJ2-3,CASSVPDSTDTQYF,TGCGCCAGCAGCGTGCCGGACAGCACAGATACGCAGTATTTT
.,TRBV7-3,.,TRBJ2-3,CASSPGGTTDTQYF,TGTGCCAGCAGCCCTGGGGGGACCACAGATACGCAGTATTTT
TRBD1,TRBV19,.,TRBJ1-1,CASTGTGGMNTEAFF,TGTGCCAGTACCGGGACAGGGGGGATGAACACTGAAGCTTTCTTT
.,TRBV10-2,.,TRBJ2-3,CASCTQRGDTQYF,TGCGCCAGCTGTACCCAAAGAGGAGATACGCAGTATTTT
.,TRBV5-1,.,TRBJ1-1,CASSLEYGGRMNTEAFF,TGCGCCAGCAGCTTGGAGTACGGGGGCCGGATGAACACTGAAGCTTTCTTT
TRBD1,TRBV20-1,.,TRBJ2-3,CSASHRTGGTDTQYF,TGCAGTGCTAGTCACCGGACAGGAGGCACAGATACGCAGTATTTT
.,TRBV3-1/TRBV3-2,.,TRBJ2-2,CASSQALASGRELFF,TGTGCCAGCAGCCAAGCCCTGGCCTCTGGGCGGGAGCTGTTTTTT
.,TRBV10-3,.,TRBJ2-2,CAISGPNPTTGELFF,TGTGCCATCAGTGGGCCCAACCCCACCACCGGGGAGCTGTTTTTT
.,TRBV11-2,once,TRBJ2-6,CASSVSGANVLTF,TGTGCCAGCAGCGTATCTGGGGCCAACGTCCTGACTTTC
.,TRBV6-5,few,TRBJ1-6,CASSTGLMASPLHF,TGTGCCAGCAGCACGGGCCTAATGGCATCACCCCTCCACTTT
TRBD2,TRBV5-1,.,TRBJ2-5,CASATSGGTETQYF,TGCGCCAGCGCGACTAGCGGGGGGACAGAGACCCAGTACTTC
.,TRBV9,.,TRBJ1-2,CASSVGHRPNYGYTF,TGTGCCAGCAGCGTAGGCCACAGGCCCAACTATGGCTACACCTTC
TRBD1,TRBV4-3,.,TRBJ2-2,CASSQGTGGHTGELFF,TGCGCCAGCAGCCAAGGGACAGGGGGTCATACCGGGGAGCTGTTTTTT
.,TRBV3-1/TRBV3-2,.,TRBJ2-1,CASSQPSKQGDHKTSPNEQFF,TGTGCCAGCAGCCAACCGTCAAAACAGGGCGATCATAAAACGTCACCCAATGAGCAGTTCTTC
.,TRBV5-1,.,TRBJ2-2,CASSLLGSSSGELFF,TGCGCCAGCAGCTTGCTAGGCAGCTCCAGCGGGGAGCTGTTTTTT
.,TRBV29-1,.,TRBJ2-5,CSVDGQGPAGGTQYF,TGCAGCGTTGACGGGCAGGGGCCCGCCGGGGGGACCCAGTACTTC
.,TRBV7-9,few,TRBJ1-1,CASSPTPRVSFLRTEAFF,TGTGCCAGCAGCCCTACCCCGAGGGTTTCGTTTTTAAGGACTGAAGCTTTCTTT
.,TRBV4-2,.,TRBJ1-5,CASSPRGLDSNQPQHF,TGTGCCAGCAGCCCGCGGGGGTTGGACAGCAATCAGCCCCAGCATTTT
.,TRBV5-1,.,TRBJ1-1,CASSLTRVTEAFF,TGCGCCAGCAGCTTGACCAGGGTCACTGAAGCTTTCTTT
TRBD1,TRBV18,.,TRBJ1-1,CASSTGTDSYIKAFF,TGTGCCAGCTCAACCGGGACAGACTCCTATATTAAAGCTTTCTTT
.,TRBV9,.,TRBJ1-2,CASSVGDLGTELTYTF,TGTGCCAGCAGCGTAGGTGATTTGGGGACGGAGCTTACCTACACCTTC
.,TRBV5-1,.,TRBJ2-5,CASSFNPGLDQETQYF,TGCGCCAGCAGCTTCAACCCTGGGCTAGACCAAGAGACCCAGTACTTC
.,TRBV5-1,.,TRBJ1-2,CASSSGQVTHGYTF,TGCGCCAGCAGTTCCGGCCAGGTTACTCATGGCTACACCTTC
.,TRBV12-5,.,TRBJ2-2,CASGLASGELFF,TGTGCTAGTGGTTTGGCCAGCGGGGAGCTGTTTTTT
.,TRBV5-8,.,TRBJ2-5,CASSPDRQETQYF,TGTGCCAGCAGCCCTGACAGGCAAGAGACCCAGTACTTC
TRBD1,TRBV6-5,.,TRBJ1-4,CASRQGANEKLFF,TGTGCCAGCAGGCAGGGGGCCAATGAAAAACTGTTTTTT
TRBD1,TRBV7-2,.,TRBJ1-2,CASSQTGGNYGYTF,TGTGCCAGCAGCCAGACAGGGGGAAACTATGGCTACACCTTC
.,TRBV12-3/TRBV12-4,few,TRBJ1-2,CASRQTGGYTF,TGTGCCAGCAGACAAACGGGGGGCTACACCTTC
TRBD1,TRBV24-1,few,TRBJ2-2,CATSDFRGTGGFLNTGELFF,TGTGCCACCAGTGATTTCAGGGGGACAGGGGGCTTTCTGAACACCGGGGAGCTGTTTTTT
.,TRBV28,.,TRBJ2-1,CASSSSGENNEQFF,TGTGCCAGCAGTTCGTCCGGCGAGAACAATGAGCAGTTCTTC
.,TRBV7-3,.,TRBJ1-4,CASTYAPGLPALNEKLFF,TGTGCCAGCACTTATGCCCCGGGTCTACCCGCCCTAAATGAAAAACTGTTTTTT
TRBD1,TRBV5-1,.,TRBJ1-2,CASSLERTGNFTF,TGCGCCAGCAGCTTGGAACGGACAGGGAATTTCACCTTC
.,TRBV7-9,.,TRBJ1-2,CAAGRYGYTF,TGTGCCGCGGGGCGCTATGGCTACACCTTC
TRBD2,TRBV7-3,.,TRBJ2-1,CASSLLAGGYEQFF,TGTGCCAGCAGCTTGCTAGCGGGGGGATATGAGCAGTTCTTC